One and the same sample provided the 13 T cell receptor beta chains below, sequenced in a study of cytotoxic CD8 clonotypes in ibrutinib-treated CLL. Here immunoSEQ multiplex PCR was the method, and the copy in TCRdb shows in-frame clones only, minus some. In the table there are more than 140,000 clones, roughly 80% of which are singletons. The material sequenced was PBMCs, taken after 12 months of ibrutinib treatment. The receptors stem from a human donor with chronic lymphocytic leukemia.

The J gene is TRBJ2-3, the V gene TRBV19; TRBD2 matches at 9 bases. Germline V gives CDR1 LNHDA, CDR2 SQIVND (reference sequence). Trimming took 3 bases from V and 1 from J; bases not matched to a gene: 17. CDR3 length: 20 amino acids. DNA of the CDR3: TGTGCCAGTAGTATGGGCCCGACTAGCGGCAATTCCGTGGGCACAGATACGCAGTATTTT. This translates into CASSMGPTSGNSVGTDTQYF.

The rearrangement uses TRBV7-8 and TRBJ2-3; D is tentatively TRBD1 or TRBD2 (5 bases each). Germline CDR1 reads SGHVS; CDR2 reads FQNEAQ. The germline V and J ends were trimmed by 2 bases and 4 bases, with 7 bases remaining between them. The CDR3 is 13 residues long. The CDR3 DNA reads TGTGCCAGCAGCTTACAGGGAGCAGATACGCAGTATTTT. Translated: CASSLQGADTQYF.

This clone was seen a single time. The rearrangement uses TRBV7-3 and TRBJ2-7; a possible D gene is TRBD1 (6 bases). Per the germline V gene, CDR1 is SGHTA and CDR2 is FQGTGA. The CDR3 spans 12 residues. V lost 6 bases, J lost 6 bases, and 12 bases lay in between. In nucleotides, the CDR3 is TGTGCCAGCAGTTACCCAGGGGCCGAGCAGTACTTC. As protein: CASSYPGAEQYF.

The chain uses TRBV6-1 and TRBJ2-4; D is unclear. The germline V gene has CDR1 MNHNS and CDR2 SASEGT. V was clipped by 4 bases and J by 5 bases, with 15 bases between them. The CDR3 totals 15 residues. CDR3: CASSGAITLQNIQYF. In DNA, the CDR3 is TGTGCCAGCAGTGGCGCCATCACGCTACAAAACATTCAGTACTTC.

The rearrangement links TRBV2 to TRBJ2-7, with D perhaps given as TRBD1 or TRBD2 (5 bases each). Germline lookup yields CDR1 SNHLY and CDR2 FYNNEI. CDR3 length equals 14 residues. V dropped 7 bases and J dropped 1 base, with 14 bases sitting between them. CDR3 DNA sequence: TGTGCCAGCAAGACCGGGACGGGATCCTACGAGCAGTACTTC. Its translation: CASKTGTGSYEQYF. The full variable domain, completed using reference TRBV2 and TRBJ2-7, is EPEVTQTPSHQVTQMGQEVILRCVPISNHLYFYWYRQILGQKVEFLVSFYNNEISEKSEIFDDQFSVERPDGSNFTLKIRSTKLEDSAMYFCASKTGTGSYEQYFGPGTRLTVT.

This clone was picked up a small number of times. The chain carries TRBV30 and TRBJ1-4, with 10 bases aligning to TRBD1. The CDR3 length is 13 residues. The germline V gene encodes CDR1 GTSNPN and CDR2 SVGIG (reference sequence). The V and J ends lost 6 bases and 7 bases, in that order; junction bases with no gene match: 5. CDR3 nucleotide sequence: TGTGCCTGTTCCGGGACAGGGGTTGAAAAACTGTTTTTT. Protein: CACSGTGVEKLFF.

CDR3 amino acids: CASSLAVLGTGAFGYTF. CDR3 sequence (DNA): TGCGCCAGCAGCTTGGCAGTATTAGGGACAGGGGCTTTCGGCTACACCTTC. The genes are TRBV5-1 and TRBJ1-2; 10 nucleotides align to TRBD1. J was trimmed by 8 bases and V by 0 bases; bases with no gene match: 13. Germline V gene sequence: CDR1 SGHRS, CDR2 YFSETQ. This CDR3 comprises 17 residues.

The chain employs TRBV10-3 and TRBJ1-5; D remains ambiguous. V was clipped by 0 bases and J by 5 bases, with 8 bases between them. The CDR3 extends over 14 amino acids. Germline V gene sequence: CDR1 ENHRY, CDR2 SYGVKD. The CDR3 region has the DNA TGTGCCATCAGTGAGTCAGGTGCGGATCAGCCCCAGCATTTT. It yields the protein CAISESGADQPQHF.

This clone was seen more than once but under ten times. This rearrangement joins TRBV28 to TRBJ1-5, with D possibly being TRBD1 (6 bases). The CDR3 totals 16 residues. The germline V gene has CDR1 MDHEN and CDR2 SYDVKM. The V and J ends lost 5 bases and 0 bases respectively, with 14 bases between them. The CDR3 protein is CASSIEQGYSNQPQHF. DNA for the CDR3: TGTGCCAGCAGTATCGAACAGGGATATAGCAATCAGCCCCAGCATTTT. Full variable domain (remainder filled in from reference TRBV28 and TRBJ1-5): DVKVTQSSRYLVKRTGEKVFLECVQDMDHENMFWYRQDPGLGLRLIYFSYDVKMKEKGDIPEGYSVSREKKERFSLILESASTNQTSMYLCASSIEQGYSNQPQHFGDGTRLSIL.

This clone turned up a few times. The chain combines TRBV11-2 with TRBJ1-6; D perhaps matches TRBD1 (5 bases). There are 15 residues in the CDR3. The germline V gene has CDR1 SGHAT and CDR2 FQNNGV. V dropped 0 bases and J dropped 6 bases, with 9 bases sitting between them. In nucleotides, the CDR3 is TGTGCCAGCAGCTTAGATCTGGGGGGTAATTCACCCCTCCACTTT. Translation: CASSLDLGGNSPLHF. Looking up the rest from reference TRBV11-2 and TRBJ1-6 gives the full variable domain: EAGVAQSPRYKIIEKRQSVAFWCNPISGHATLYWYQQILGQGPKLLIQFQNNGVVDDSQLPKDRFSAERLKGVDSTLKIQPAKLEDSAVYLCASSLDLGGNSPLHFGNGTRLTVT.

This clone was counted once. The chain has TRBV9 and TRBJ2-2; no reliable D call. CDR3 size: 15 residues. Trimming pared 1 base from V and 2 bases from J, leaving 9 bases between. The germline CDR1 and CDR2 sequences are SGDLS and YYNGEE. The CDR3 sequence is CASSVSAVNTGELFF. CDR3 sequence (DNA): TGTGCCAGCAGCGTATCTGCGGTTAACACCGGGGAGCTGTTTTTT.

This CDR3 is CASSRGLAADTQYF. The CDR3 nucleotides read TGCGCCAGCAGCCGGGGACTAGCGGCAGATACGCAGTATTTT. The gene calls are TRBV4-3 and TRBJ2-3, with 11 nucleotides matching TRBD2. With V trimmed by 4 bases and J by 4 bases, 1 base remained unmatched. This CDR3 has 14 amino acids. Germline lookup yields CDR1 LGHNA and CDR2 YSLEER.

The chain employs TRBV4-2 and TRBJ1-5; 7 bases map to TRBD1. Germline CDR1 reads LGHNA; CDR2 reads YNFKEQ. Unmatched junction bases numbered 8, after V lost 4 bases and J lost 5 bases. The CDR3 consists of 15 residues. The CDR3 sequence: CASSLRQGSDQPQHF. The CDR3 DNA reads TGTGCCAGCAGCCTTCGACAGGGCAGTGATCAGCCCCAGCATTTT.